These T cell receptor beta chains were read from a single sample in a study of cytomegalovirus exposure and HLA in healthy donors. Repertoires were generated with immunoSEQ multiplex PCR, while TCRdb's copy carries only in-frame clones and drops some. The sample has under 200,000 clones; just under 90% are singletons. Sequencing used PBMCs. The source of these receptors is a man in his late teens or twenties in good health and CMV-seropositive. Each CDR3 is given with its conserved first and last residue. A D gene is named only where the DNA matches it firmly. Some rows mark clone size as missing; the rest say once, few, many or name a class of expanded clone.

v_call	j_call	clone_size	d_call	cdr3_aa	cdr3_nt
TRBV9	TRBJ1-2	-	TRBD1	CASSESRDRGNYGYTF	TGTGCCAGCAGCGAGAGTAGGGACAGGGGAAACTATGGCTACACCTTC
TRBV9	TRBJ2-5	-	-	CASSYGSGPQETQYF	TGTGCCAGCAGCTACGGAAGCGGCCCCCAAGAGACCCAGTACTTC
TRBV4-2	TRBJ2-1	-	TRBD2	CASSQDASGSKNEQFF	TGTGCCAGCAGCCAAGATGCTAGCGGGAGTAAGAATGAGCAGTTCTTC
TRBV27	TRBJ2-4	once	TRBD2	CASSSLTGLAGELGTKNIQYF	TGTGCCAGCAGTTCCCTTACGGGGTTAGCGGGAGAATTAGGGACCAAAAACATTCAGTACTTC
TRBV7-9	TRBJ1-2	-	TRBD1	CASSRGQGGSYGYTF	TGTGCCAGCAGCAGAGGACAGGGAGGTTCCTATGGCTACACCTTC
TRBV10-3	TRBJ2-2	-	TRBD2	CAISEYGTSGLAGELFF	TGTGCCATCAGTGAGTATGGGACTAGCGGCCTCGCCGGGGAGCTGTTTTTT
TRBV7-8	TRBJ2-7	-	-	CASSLAGKPGEQYF	TGTGCCAGCAGCTTAGCCGGAAAACCGGGGGAGCAGTACTTC
TRBV5-4	TRBJ2-3	-	TRBD2	CASSLQTSGTDTQYF	TGTGCCAGCAGCTTGCAGACTAGCGGCACAGATACGCAGTATTTT
TRBV28	TRBJ2-3	-	-	CASSLSTDTQYF	TGTGCCAGCAGTTTATCTACAGATACGCAGTATTTT
TRBV14	TRBJ2-3	-	-	CASSGGAFRTDTQYF	TGTGCCAGCTCGGGGGGCGCCTTTCGAACAGATACGCAGTATTTT
TRBV5-7	TRBJ2-1	-	TRBD2	CASSLSLAGRNEQFF	TGTGCCAGCAGCTTGTCTCTAGCGGGGAGAAATGAGCAGTTCTTC
TRBV27	TRBJ2-7	-	-	CASKLNRVSYEQYF	TGTGCCAGCAAGCTAAACCGGGTCTCCTACGAGCAGTACTTC
TRBV12-5	TRBJ2-4	-	-	CASGFQQPLAKNIQYF	TGTGCTAGTGGTTTTCAACAGCCGTTAGCCAAAAACATTCAGTACTTC
TRBV6-5	TRBJ1-1	once	-	CASSYSGGVNTEAFF	TGTGCCAGCAGTTACTCGGGGGGGGTGAACACTGAAGCTTTCTTT
TRBV28	TRBJ2-7	-	TRBD2	CASSFRAGGTYEQYF	TGTGCCAGCAGTTTTAGGGCGGGAGGGACTTACGAGCAGTACTTC
TRBV7-7	TRBJ1-4	-	TRBD1	CASSLKGRGQGRFGNEKLFF	TGTGCTAGCAGCTTAAAAGGGCGGGGACAGGGGAGGTTCGGTAATGAAAAACTGTTTTTT
TRBV27	TRBJ1-5	many	-	CASSFQGQGQPQHF	TGTGCCAGCAGTTTCCAAGGGCAGGGTCAGCCCCAGCATTTT
TRBV7-9	TRBJ2-1	-	-	CASRSPGLYNEQFF	TGTGCCAGCAGGTCGCCGGGTCTCTACAATGAGCAGTTCTTC
TRBV6-6	TRBJ2-7	few	TRBD2	CASSYASGGLEQYF	TGTGCCAGCAGTTACGCGTCGGGAGGGCTCGAGCAGTACTTC
TRBV11-2	TRBJ2-1	-	TRBD2	CASSLDHFGTSSYNEQFF	TGTGCCAGCAGCTTAGATCATTTCGGGACTAGTTCCTACAATGAGCAGTTCTTC
TRBV4-1	TRBJ2-7	once	-	CASSQRQESYEQYF	TGCGCCAGCAGCCAAAGACAGGAATCCTACGAGCAGTACTTC
TRBV15	TRBJ2-1	-	TRBD2	CATSRDAGLGYNEQFF	TGTGCCACCAGCAGAGATGCGGGACTAGGCTACAATGAGCAGTTCTTC
TRBV4-1	TRBJ1-4	-	-	CASSQEGLINEKLFF	TGCGCCAGCAGCCAGGAGGGACTTATTAATGAAAAACTGTTTTTT
TRBV18	TRBJ1-5	-	-	CASSPNEGNQPQHF	TGTGCCAGCTCACCAAACGAGGGAAATCAGCCCCAGCATTTT
TRBV7-9	TRBJ1-1	-	-	CASSLARENTEAFF	TGTGCCAGCAGCCTCGCCAGGGAGAACACTGAAGCTTTCTTT
TRBV7-6	TRBJ2-1	-	TRBD2	CASSYDAGGPNEQFF	TGTGCCAGCAGCTACGATGCGGGAGGCCCCAATGAGCAGTTCTTC
TRBV20-1	TRBJ2-1	-	-	CSARDPGGIF	TGCAGTGCTAGAGATCCCGGCGGGATCTTC
TRBV11-3	TRBJ2-1	-	-	CASSLFSEQFF	TGTGCCAGCAGCTTATTCTCTGAGCAGTTCTTC
TRBV5-1	TRBJ2-7	-	-	CASSLGGLTYEQYF	TGCGCCAGCAGCTTGGGGGGCTTGACCTACGAGCAGTACTTC
TRBV5-6	TRBJ2-7	-	TRBD1	CASSSGQGGWYEQYF	TGTGCCAGCAGCTCCGGACAGGGGGGTTGGTACGAGCAGTACTTC
TRBV2	TRBJ2-3	-	TRBD2	CASSEAGTSASTDTQYF	TGTGCCAGCAGTGAAGCGGGGACTAGCGCAAGCACAGATACGCAGTATTTT
TRBV28	TRBJ2-7	once	-	CASRGRDSYEQYF	TGTGCCAGCAGAGGCAGGGACTCCTACGAGCAGTACTTC
TRBV5-1	TRBJ1-2	-	-	CASSLFGGDGYTF	TGCGCCAGCAGCCTCTTTGGAGGGGATGGCTACACCTTC